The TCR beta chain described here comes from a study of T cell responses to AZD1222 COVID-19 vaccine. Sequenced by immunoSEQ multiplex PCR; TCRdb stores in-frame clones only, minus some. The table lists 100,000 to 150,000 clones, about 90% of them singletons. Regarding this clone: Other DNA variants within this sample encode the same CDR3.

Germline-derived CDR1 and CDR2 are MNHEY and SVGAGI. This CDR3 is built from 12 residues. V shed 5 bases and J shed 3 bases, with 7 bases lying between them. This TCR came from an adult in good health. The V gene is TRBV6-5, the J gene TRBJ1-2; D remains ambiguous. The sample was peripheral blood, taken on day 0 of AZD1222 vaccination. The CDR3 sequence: CASSPRDYGYTF. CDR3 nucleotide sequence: TGTGCCAGCAGTCCAAGGGACTATGGCTACACCTTC.